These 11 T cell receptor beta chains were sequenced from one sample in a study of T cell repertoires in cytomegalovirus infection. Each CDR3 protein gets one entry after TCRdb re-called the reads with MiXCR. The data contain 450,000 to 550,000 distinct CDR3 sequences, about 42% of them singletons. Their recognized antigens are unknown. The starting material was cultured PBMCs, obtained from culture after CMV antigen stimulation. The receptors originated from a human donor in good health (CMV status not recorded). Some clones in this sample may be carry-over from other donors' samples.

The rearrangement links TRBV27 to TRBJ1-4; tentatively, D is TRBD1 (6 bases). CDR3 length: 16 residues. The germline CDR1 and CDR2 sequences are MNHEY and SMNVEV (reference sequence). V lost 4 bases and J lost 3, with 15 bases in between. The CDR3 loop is CASSSLPQGPNEKLFF. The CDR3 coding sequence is TGTGCCAGCAGTTCACTCCCCCAGGGGCCTAATGAAAAACTGTTTTTT.

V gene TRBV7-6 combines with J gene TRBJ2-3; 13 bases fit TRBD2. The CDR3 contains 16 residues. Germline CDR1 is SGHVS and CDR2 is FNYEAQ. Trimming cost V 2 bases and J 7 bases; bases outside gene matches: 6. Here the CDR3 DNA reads TGTGCCAGCAGCTTACGACTAGCGGGAGGAAAGTATACGCAGTATTTT. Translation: CASSLRLAGGKYTQYF.

The CDR3 nucleotides are TGTGCCAGCAGCTTATCGGTTAGCGGGGCCCAGCAGTTCTTC. This sequence encodes CASSLSVSGAQQFF. J is TRBJ2-1 and V is TRBV7-2; 8 bases line up with TRBD2. This CDR3 spans 14 amino acids. Germline V gene sequence: CDR1 SGHTA, CDR2 FQGNSA. The trim removed 2 bases at V and 11 bases at J, leaving 8 bases unmatched.

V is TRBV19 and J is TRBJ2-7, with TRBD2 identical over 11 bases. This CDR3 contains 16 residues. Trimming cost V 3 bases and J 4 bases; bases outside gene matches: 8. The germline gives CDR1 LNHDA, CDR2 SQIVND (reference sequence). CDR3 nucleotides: TGTGCCAGTAGTATCCAACTAGCGGGAGCCGGGTACGAGCAGTACTTC. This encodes CASSIQLAGAGYEQYF.

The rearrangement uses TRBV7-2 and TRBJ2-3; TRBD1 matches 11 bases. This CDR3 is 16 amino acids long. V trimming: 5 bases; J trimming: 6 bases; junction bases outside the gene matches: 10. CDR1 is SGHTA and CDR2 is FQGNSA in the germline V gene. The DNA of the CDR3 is TGTGCCAGCAGCCCTCGGACAGGGGGCGCGTTGGATACGCAGTATTTT. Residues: CASSPRTGGALDTQYF.

The CDR3 spells CSVDGGIGETQYF. The CDR3 coding sequence is TGCAGCGTTGACGGGGGAATCGGAGAGACCCAGTACTTC. The chain has TRBV29-1 and TRBJ2-5, with a tentative D call TRBD2 (6 bases). The germline V gene has CDR1 SQVTM and CDR2 ANQGSEA. V shed 3 bases and J shed 4 bases, with 12 bases lying between them. This CDR3 is built from 13 residues.

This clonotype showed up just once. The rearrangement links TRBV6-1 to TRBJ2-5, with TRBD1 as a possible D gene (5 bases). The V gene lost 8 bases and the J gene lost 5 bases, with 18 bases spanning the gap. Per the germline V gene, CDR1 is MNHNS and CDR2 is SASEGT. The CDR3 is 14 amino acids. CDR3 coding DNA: TGTGCCAGCGTTGACTGGGGCCTAAGTGAGACCCAGTACTTC. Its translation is CASVDWGLSETQYF.

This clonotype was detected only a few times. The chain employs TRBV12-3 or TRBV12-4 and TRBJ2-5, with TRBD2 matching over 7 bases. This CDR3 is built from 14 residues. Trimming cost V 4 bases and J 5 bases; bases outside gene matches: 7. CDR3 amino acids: CASSWSSGGETQYF. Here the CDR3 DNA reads TGTGCCAGCAGTTGGTCTAGCGGCGGGGAGACCCAGTACTTC.

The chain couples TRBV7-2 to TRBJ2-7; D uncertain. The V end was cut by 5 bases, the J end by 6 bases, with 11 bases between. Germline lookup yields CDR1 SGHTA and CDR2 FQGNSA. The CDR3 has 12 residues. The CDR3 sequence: CASSVGRSEQYF. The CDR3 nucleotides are TGTGCCAGCAGCGTAGGGCGGAGCGAGCAGTACTTC.

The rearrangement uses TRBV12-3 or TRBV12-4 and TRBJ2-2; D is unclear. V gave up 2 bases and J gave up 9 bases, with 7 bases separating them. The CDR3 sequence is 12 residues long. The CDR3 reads CASSLRDRELFF. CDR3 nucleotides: TGTGCCAGCAGTTTAAGAGACCGGGAGCTGTTTTTT.

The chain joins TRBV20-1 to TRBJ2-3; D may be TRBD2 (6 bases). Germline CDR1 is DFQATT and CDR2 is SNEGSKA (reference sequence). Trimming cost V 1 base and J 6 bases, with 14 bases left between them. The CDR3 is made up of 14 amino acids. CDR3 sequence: CSARGTTSRDTQYF. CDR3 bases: TGCAGTGCTAGAGGCACCACTAGCCGGGATACGCAGTATTTT.